The clone carrying this T cell receptor beta chain appeared once. Profiled with immunoSEQ multiplex PCR; TCRdb holds only in-frame clones, not every one. Of around 250,000 clones listed, 86% are singletons. The J segment lost 5 bases and the V segment lost 7 bases, leaving 14 bases of the junction unmatched. Germline lookup yields CDR1 MDHEN and CDR2 SYDVKM. The CDR3 contains 16 residues. This sample is part of a study of blood T cell repertoires in COVID-19. The sequenced material came from PBMCs or T cells enriched from blood (not recorded which). This chain joins TRBV28 and TRBJ2-1; 7 bases map to TRBD2. This clonotype was obtained from a woman aged 50 to 60 who had recovered from COVID-19. CDR3 loop: CASTLSGGNVNNEQFF. The CDR3 DNA is TGTGCCAGCACCCTATCGGGGGGAAATGTAAACAATGAGCAGTTCTTC.